These 20 T cell receptor beta chains were all obtained from the same sample, sequenced in a study of shared clonotypes between healthy human individuals. Measured with immunoSEQ multiplex PCR; TCRdb has only the in-frame clones, and not every one. The data show hundreds of thousands of clones, around 97% seen once. The sequenced material came from naive CD4+ T cells sorted from blood. Sample subset: CD45RA+ positively selected. The source of these receptors is a woman aged 25 to 39 in good health.

This clone was observed a single time. The J gene is TRBJ1-4, the V gene TRBV5-8; TRBD1 matches at 8 bases. Per the germline V gene, CDR1 is SGHTS and CDR2 is YDEGEE. The CDR3 loop spans 14 amino acids. V trimming: 4 bases; J trimming: 8 bases; junction bases outside the gene matches: 7. CDR3 nucleotide sequence: TGTGCCAGCAGCGAACGACAGGGGTGGGAAAAACTGTTTTTT. Protein: CASSERQGWEKLFF.

This chain uses TRBV5-1 with TRBJ1-1; D remains ambiguous. With 4 bases removed from V and 0 bases from J, the gap between germline ends came to 13 bases. The CDR3 has 15 residues. The germline gives CDR1 SGHRS, CDR2 YFSETQ. This chain's CDR3 is CASSRPEAMNTEAFF. In DNA form, the CDR3 reads TGCGCCAGCAGCAGGCCGGAGGCTATGAACACTGAAGCTTTCTTT.

The gene calls are TRBV5-6 and TRBJ2-1; D not certain. CDR3 length: 14 residues. V lost 3 bases to trimming and J lost 7 bases, with 14 bases between them. Germline V CDR1 and CDR2: SGHDT, YYEEEE. The DNA for the CDR3 is TGTGCCAGCAGCTCGACCGGACCACCTAATGAGCAGTTCTTC. Translated: CASSSTGPPNEQFF.

Worth noting for this clone: The identical CDR3 is also encoded by other nucleotide sequences in the sample. The chain is built from TRBV9 and TRBJ2-3; D unresolved. The CDR3 totals 13 residues. From germline, CDR1 is SGDLS and CDR2 YYNGEE. The V end was cut by 3 bases, the J end by 0 bases, with 5 bases between. The CDR3 loop is CASSASSTDTQYF. CDR3 sequence (DNA): TGTGCCAGCAGCGCCTCTAGCACAGATACGCAGTATTTT.

The rearrangement uses TRBV27 and TRBJ1-1; D unresolved. Trimming shortened V by 3 bases and J by 3 bases, and 8 bases separated the two germline ends. Looked up from germline, CDR1 is MNHEY and CDR2 is SMNVEV (reference sequence). This CDR3 region has 13 residues. In nucleotides, the CDR3 is TGTGCCAGCAGTTTGGAACGGGACACTGAAGCTTTCTTT. It is translated as CASSLERDTEAFF.

This clone has only a few counts. CDR3 loop: CASSLVGGPGNTIYF. CDR3 coding DNA: TGCGCCAGCAGCTTGGTTGGTGGGCCAGGAAACACCATATATTTT. The chain links TRBV5-1 to TRBJ1-3; D uncertain. The CDR3 runs 15 residues. Trimming left V 0 bases short and J 4 bases short, with 11 bases between. Per germline, CDR1 SGHRS and CDR2 YFSETQ.

On this clone: Other DNA sequences from this sample encode an identical CDR3 as well. The genes are TRBV11-2 and TRBJ2-3, with 10 bases identical to TRBD2. The CDR3 loop spans 16 amino acids. V was pared by 1 base and J by 1 base, with 2 bases of the junction left unmatched. Germline V gene data show CDR1 as SGHAT and CDR2 as FQNNGV. CDR3 nucleotide sequence: TGTGCCAGCAGCTTAGGCACTAGCGGGGGCACAGATACGCAGTATTTT. Translated, it gives CASSLGTSGGTDTQYF.

CDR3 nucleotide sequence: TGTGCCAGCATGGGCAGGAGGGGCAATCAGCCCCAGCATTTT. Amino acid sequence: CASMGRRGNQPQHF. The chain is built from TRBV6-1 and TRBJ1-5; D is unclear. Trimming shortened V by 7 bases and J by 2 bases, and 12 bases separated the two germline ends. CDR1 and CDR2 from the germline V gene are MNHNS and SASEGT. CDR3 length equals 14 residues.

The genes are TRBV7-9 and TRBJ1-2; D is unclear. Trimming took off 5 bases at V and 3 bases at J, with 13 bases between the two ends. The CDR3 has 14 residues. Germline loops: CDR1 SEHNR, CDR2 FQNEAQ (reference sequence). CDR3 protein: CASSPFDIDYGYTF. CDR3 in DNA: TGTGCCAGCAGCCCCTTCGACATTGACTATGGCTACACCTTC.

Only one count was recorded for this clone. The gene calls are TRBV6-1 and TRBJ2-7, with D perhaps TRBD1 (6 bases). V was cut by 7 bases and J by 3 bases, with 16 bases left in between. This CDR3 comprises 14 residues. Germline CDR1 MNHNS, CDR2 SASEGT. This chain's CDR3 is CASTKQGSLYEQYF. The CDR3 nucleotides are TGTGCCAGCACCAAACAGGGAAGCCTCTACGAGCAGTACTTC.

J is TRBJ2-7 and V is TRBV28, with D unclear. The germline V gene encodes CDR1 MDHEN and CDR2 SYDVKM. The CDR3 spans 11 residues. V gave up 5 bases and J gave up 5 bases, with 7 bases separating them. The CDR3 DNA is TGTGCCAGCAGTGGGGTTAACGAGCAGTACTTC. As protein: CASSGVNEQYF.

The rearrangement uses TRBV7-9 and TRBJ2-1; D is undetermined. The CDR3 is made up of 14 amino acids. V was shortened by 0 bases and J by 7 bases, with 10 bases between the two germline ends. Germline lookup yields CDR1 SEHNR and CDR2 FQNEAQ (reference sequence). The CDR3 DNA is TGTGCCAGCAGCTTAGCAGCGTTGGGTAATGAGCAGTTCTTC. It codes for CASSLAALGNEQFF.

This chain joins TRBV4-1 and TRBJ2-1, with TRBD1 identical over 9 bases. V lost 3 bases and J lost 7; bases outside the gene matches: 13. The V gene's germline CDR1 is MGHRA and CDR2 YSYEKL. The CDR3 extends over 17 amino acids. The CDR3, as DNA: TGCGCCAGCAGCCAGACCGGGACAGGGATCCTGGGGAATGAGCAGTTCTTC. Translating it yields CASSQTGTGILGNEQFF.

This chain links TRBV2 with TRBJ1-5, with 9 bases lining up with TRBD1. With 6 bases clipped from V and 2 bases from J, the junction kept 5 bases outside the gene matches. Germline CDR1 SNHLY, CDR2 FYNNEI. This CDR3 comprises 15 residues. CDR3: CASRGRTGGNQPQHF. CDR3 DNA: TGTGCCAGCAGGGGGAGGACAGGGGGCAATCAGCCCCAGCATTTT. The full variable domain, with the rest looked up from reference TRBV2 and TRBJ1-5, is EPEVTQTPSHQVTQMGQEVILRCVPISNHLYFYWYRQILGQKVEFLVSFYNNEISEKSEIFDDQFSVERPDGSNFTLKIRSTKLEDSAMYFCASRGRTGGNQPQHFGDGTRLSIL.

The chain joins TRBV25-1 to TRBJ1-1, with a possible D match to TRBD1 (6 bases). Trimming pared 6 bases from V and 0 bases from J, leaving 11 bases between. Germline loops: CDR1 MGHDK, CDR2 SYGVNS. This CDR3 comprises 14 residues. CDR3 amino acids: CASRQTGMNTEAFF. The DNA for the CDR3 is TGTGCCAGCAGGCAGACAGGTATGAACACTGAAGCTTTCTTT.

The chain joins TRBV11-2 to TRBJ2-7, with D possibly being TRBD2 (5 bases). The CDR3 sequence is 13 residues long. The germline V gene has CDR1 SGHAT and CDR2 FQNNGV. The ends were cut back, 3 bases at V and 3 bases at J, with 9 bases in the middle. CDR3 nucleotides: TGTGCCAGCAGCTTCGGCCGGGGCTACGAGCAGTACTTC. This encodes CASSFGRGYEQYF.

This clone was seen more than once but under ten times. The chain uses TRBV5-5 and TRBJ2-2; maybe TRBD1 (6 bases). The CDR3 length is 15 residues. V was pared by 1 base and J by 4 bases, with 11 bases between. Per the germline V gene, CDR1 is SGHKS and CDR2 is YYEKEE (reference sequence). The CDR3 nucleotides are TGTGCCAGCAGCTTGCAGGGGCGCGGCACCGGGGAGCTGTTTTTT. This translates into CASSLQGRGTGELFF.

V and J are TRBV28 and TRBJ2-3, with a tentative D call TRBD2 (5 bases). This CDR3 contains 19 residues. V shed 7 bases and J shed 4 bases, with 30 bases lying between them. Germline V CDR1 and CDR2: MDHEN, SYDVKM. The CDR3: CASTTSGVGAVQPSDTQYF. The CDR3 DNA reads as TGTGCCAGCACCACGAGCGGCGTTGGCGCGGTGCAACCATCAGATACGCAGTATTTT.

The J gene is TRBJ1-1, the V gene TRBV29-1, with 7 nucleotides matching TRBD1. Germline V gene sequence: CDR1 SQVTM, CDR2 ANQGSEA. The J segment lost 2 bases and the V segment lost 5 bases, leaving 5 bases of the junction unmatched. CDR3 length: 13 amino acids. This chain's CDR3 is CSVPKGGNTEAFF. DNA of the CDR3: TGCAGCGTTCCCAAAGGGGGCAACACTGAAGCTTTCTTT. Full variable domain (remainder filled in from reference TRBV29-1 and TRBJ1-1): SAVISQKPSRDICQRGTSLTIQCQVDSQVTMMFWYRQQPGQSLTLIATANQGSEATYESGFVIDKFPISRPNLTFSTLTVSNMSPEDSSIYLCSVPKGGNTEAFFGQGTRLTVV.

V and J are TRBV5-6 and TRBJ2-7; D remains ambiguous. The length of the CDR3 is 12 residues. The V gene's germline CDR1 is SGHDT and CDR2 YYEEEE. The ends were cut back, 1 base at V and 5 bases at J, with 7 bases in the middle. In DNA form, the CDR3 reads TGTGCCAGCAGCTTGTTCCTAAACGAGCAGTACTTC. This codes for CASSLFLNEQYF.